The 26 T cell receptor beta chains listed next were all sequenced from one sample in a study of blood T cells in healthy people across ages. It was with a sample-barcoded 5' primer and a J-beta primer mix that a second PCR of about 6 to 12 cycles was run. TCRdb analysed the 5' RACE reads with MiXCR anew, one entry per CDR3 protein. The data hold around 990,000 distinct CDR3 sequences, with 30% to 40% observed a single time. The sample consisted of blood. These TCRs come from a man between 18 and 35 years old in good health.

This clonotype was found a few times. This chain connects TRBV21-1 to TRBJ2-7. TRBV21-1 is annotated as a pseudogene. This CDR3 comprises 13 residues. The CDR3 DNA follows: TGTGCCAGTCTACGCGATTGCGCCTACGAGCAGTACTTC. Translated, it gives CASLRDCAYEQYF.

The chain employs TRBV24-1 and TRBJ2-5; the D gene is possibly TRBD2 (6 bases). CDR3 length equals 15 residues. V was clipped by 10 bases and J by 1 base, with 18 bases between them. Germline-derived CDR1 and CDR2 are KGHDR and SFDVKD. The CDR3 sequence is CATGENSGSQETQYF. In nucleotides, the CDR3 is TGTGCCACTGGCGAGAACAGCGGGTCCCAAGAGACCCAGTACTTC.

The chain links TRBV6-5 to TRBJ1-2; a weak D match, TRBD1 (5 bases). Per germline, CDR1 MNHEY and CDR2 SVGAGI. The CDR3 is 12 amino acids. Trimming took 7 bases from V and 6 from J, leaving 12 bases between them. CDR3 loop: CASTNPGNGYTF. The DNA for the CDR3 is TGTGCCAGCACCAACCCAGGGAATGGCTACACCTTC.

This clonotype was counted at least ten times. This sequence joins TRBV6-6 and TRBJ1-6; a possible D gene is TRBD1 (6 bases). V was cut by 2 bases and J by 2 bases, with 7 bases left in between. The CDR3 extends over 15 amino acids. CDR1 and CDR2 (germline): MNHNY, SVGAGI (reference sequence). CDR3 residues: CASSYGGPYNSPLHF. The CDR3 DNA is TGTGCCAGCAGTTACGGGGGCCCCTATAATTCACCCCTCCACTTT.

The J gene is TRBJ2-1, the V gene TRBV7-9; maybe TRBD2 (5 bases). The V gene's germline CDR1 is SEHNR and CDR2 FQNEAQ (reference sequence). Trimming left V 5 bases short and J 9 bases short, with 17 bases between. The CDR3 consists of 14 residues. CDR3 in DNA: TGTGCCAGCAGCCCGAGGGTCGAAAGCGGTGAGCAGTTCTTC. Its translation: CASSPRVESGEQFF.

This clonotype was seen many times. The V and J genes are TRBV7-2 and TRBJ2-3; TRBD1 matches at 7 bases. This CDR3 region has 15 residues. V was pared by 0 bases and J by 0 bases, with 0 bases of the junction left unmatched. Germline loops: CDR1 SGHTA, CDR2 FQGNSA. CDR3 loop: CASSLAGQSTDTQYF. CDR3 coding DNA: TGTGCCAGCAGCTTAGCGGGACAGAGCACAGATACGCAGTATTTT.

The chain combines TRBV27 with TRBJ2-5; tentative D call: TRBD1 (5 bases). V was cut by 8 bases and J by 7 bases, with 14 bases left in between. Per germline, CDR1 MNHEY and CDR2 SMNVEV (reference sequence). The CDR3 is 12 residues long. The CDR3 bases are TGTGCCAGCTGGGGCCGGATAGGGACCCAGTACTTC. This sequence encodes CASWGRIGTQYF.

The V gene is TRBV6-1, the J gene TRBJ2-1; D uncertain. The CDR3 is 16 residues long. Germline CDR1 reads MNHNS; CDR2 reads SASEGT. Deletions cut 2 bases from V and 1 base from J, with 12 bases between. The CDR3 DNA is TGTGCCAGCAGTGAACAGGAACACCCGTCCTACAATGAGCAGTTCTTC. Amino acid sequence: CASSEQEHPSYNEQFF.

This clonotype was found once. The chain employs TRBV28 and TRBJ2-7; D possibly corresponds to TRBD1 (5 bases). V lost 6 bases and J lost 5, with 11 bases in between. The CDR3 contains 12 residues. Germline values: CDR1 MDHEN, CDR2 SYDVKM. The CDR3 protein is CASRLDTDEQYF. The CDR3 bases are TGTGCCAGCAGATTGGACACAGACGAGCAGTACTTC.

The chain links TRBV12-3 or TRBV12-4 to TRBJ2-4; D remains ambiguous. There are 15 residues in the CDR3. With 1 base removed from V and 0 bases from J, the gap between germline ends came to 7 bases. The CDR3 sequence is CASSLGWGAKNIQYF. For the CDR3, the DNA is TGTGCCAGCAGTTTAGGGTGGGGAGCCAAAAACATTCAGTACTTC.

The sample holds one count of this clonotype. The chain has TRBV30 and TRBJ1-2; perhaps TRBD1 as D (6 bases). The V gene's germline CDR1 is GTSNPN and CDR2 SVGIG (reference sequence). The ends were cut back, 0 bases at V and 2 bases at J, with 10 bases in the middle. The CDR3 extends over 14 amino acids. The chain's CDR3 is CAWSVPGQNYGYTF. CDR3 coding DNA: TGTGCCTGGAGTGTACCTGGACAGAACTATGGCTACACCTTC.

This chain uses TRBV29-1 with TRBJ2-7; maybe TRBD1 (5 bases). Germline lookup yields CDR1 SQVTM and CDR2 ANQGSEA. CDR3 length: 12 amino acids. Here the CDR3 DNA reads TGCGGCGCCAATTCAGGGTCCTACGAGCAGTACTTC. Encoded protein: CGANSGSYEQYF.

This clonotype was observed at least ten times. The rearrangement uses TRBV6-2 or TRBV6-3 and TRBJ2-1; D is unresolved. CDR3 length equals 21 residues. Germline V gene data show CDR1 as MNHEY and CDR2 as SVGEGT. Trimming stripped 0 bases from V and 5 bases from J, with 29 bases between. In DNA, the CDR3 is TGTGCCAGCAGTTACTCGACCGTTCCAATAAGATGGGATAAACTAAACAATGAGCAGTTCTTC. It translates to CASSYSTVPIRWDKLNNEQFF.

The chain carries TRBV7-9 and TRBJ2-1, with a possible D match to TRBD1 (5 bases). The CDR3 is made up of 14 amino acids. V lost 3 bases to trimming and J lost 7 bases, with 13 bases between them. The V gene's germline CDR1 is SEHNR and CDR2 FQNEAQ (reference sequence). For the CDR3, the DNA is TGTGCCAGCAGCTTCCCGACAGCCGTGAATGAGCAGTTCTTC. Encoded protein: CASSFPTAVNEQFF.

This clonotype came up a few times. This rearrangement joins TRBV6-4 to TRBJ2-1; D is possibly TRBD2 (6 bases). This CDR3 has 14 amino acids. Trimming cost V 3 bases and J 6 bases, with 12 bases left between them. The germline gives CDR1 MRHNA, CDR2 SNTAGT. CDR3 nucleotide sequence: TGTGCCAGCAGTGATTCAGGGCGGGGCAATGAGCAGTTCTTC. This encodes CASSDSGRGNEQFF.

This clonotype was detected many times. The chain has TRBV2 and TRBJ2-6; no firm D call. V was trimmed by 7 bases and J by 4 bases, leaving 11 bases between them. The CDR3 runs 14 residues. Germline-derived CDR1 and CDR2 are SNHLY and FYNNEI. The CDR3 is CASMLVGGANVLTF. In DNA form, the CDR3 reads TGTGCCAGCATGCTAGTGGGAGGGGCCAACGTCCTGACTTTC.

The chain recombines TRBV6-1 with TRBJ1-5; D gene uncertain. Germline loops: CDR1 MNHNS, CDR2 SASEGT. This CDR3 spans 11 amino acids. The ends were cut back, 2 bases at V and 6 bases at J, with 2 bases in the middle. The CDR3 DNA reads TGTGCCAGCAGTGAAAGTCAGCCCCAGCATTTT. It translates to CASSESQPQHF.

In its sample, this clonotype was seen a few times. CDR3 protein: CASSVEAGSTDTQYF. The DNA of the CDR3 is TGTGCCAGCAGCGTAGAAGCGGGATCCACAGATACGCAGTATTTT. The chain uses TRBV9 and TRBJ2-3; TRBD2 matches at 7 bases. This CDR3 spans 15 amino acids. Per germline, CDR1 SGDLS and CDR2 YYNGEE. V was pared by 0 bases and J by 2 bases, with 3 bases of the junction left unmatched.

The gene calls are TRBV9 and TRBJ1-5; 8 bases fit TRBD1. V dropped 4 bases and J dropped 5; count of bases not matched to a gene: 14. The germline gives CDR1 SGDLS, CDR2 YYNGEE. The CDR3 extends over 17 amino acids. CDR3 sequence: CASSYLTGTGPYQPQHF. CDR3 sequence (DNA): TGTGCCAGCAGCTACCTCACCGGGACAGGCCCTTATCAGCCCCAGCATTTT.

This chain connects TRBV5-6 to TRBJ1-2; TRBD1 matches at 7 bases. Germline V gene data show CDR1 as SGHDT and CDR2 as YYEEEE. The junction had 10 bases not matched to a gene; V was cut back by 0 bases and J by 2 bases. The CDR3 has 17 amino acids. In DNA, the CDR3 is TGTGCCAGCAGCTTGGATAGGAGGGTGACAGGGAACTATGGCTACACCTTC. This encodes CASSLDRRVTGNYGYTF.

The sample holds a few counts of this clonotype. The chain is built from TRBV6-6 and TRBJ2-3, with D possibly being TRBD2 (6 bases). V was cut by 6 bases and J by 5 bases, with 18 bases left in between. Per germline, CDR1 MNHNY and CDR2 SVGAGI (reference sequence). The CDR3 is 15 amino acids. The CDR3, as DNA: TGTGCCAGCAGCGACCAGGCTAGCGCGGGAGATACGCAGTATTTT. This sequence encodes CASSDQASAGDTQYF.

Only a few counts were recorded for this clonotype. V and J are TRBV6-2 or TRBV6-3 and TRBJ2-7; D assignment may be TRBD1 or TRBD2 (6 bases each). V lost 0 bases, J lost 0 bases, and 12 bases lay in between. CDR3 size: 16 residues. Germline lookup yields CDR1 MNHEY and CDR2 SVGEGT. The CDR3 nucleotides read TGTGCCAGCAGTTACTCGGAGGGGGGACTCTCCTACGAGCAGTACTTC. It translates to CASSYSEGGLSYEQYF.

V gene TRBV7-7 combines with J gene TRBJ1-2; TRBD1 might be the D (6 bases). V was trimmed by 5 bases and J by 7 bases, leaving 14 bases between them. The CDR3 covers 13 residues. Germline V gene data show CDR1 as SSHAT and CDR2 as FNYEAQ (reference sequence). CDR3 nucleotides: TGTGCCAGCAGCCCACTTACAGGGCCTGGCTACACCTTC. The encoded protein is CASSPLTGPGYTF.

V is TRBV27 and J is TRBJ1-5; the D is unclear. Germline V gene data show CDR1 as MNHEY and CDR2 as SMNVEV (reference sequence). Trimming stripped 3 bases from V and 8 bases from J, with 11 bases between. The CDR3 sequence is 13 residues long. In DNA form, the CDR3 reads TGTGCCAGCAGTTTGGGCGGATCAAAGCCCCAGCATTTT. This gives the protein CASSLGGSKPQHF.

This clonotype came up a few times. This chain connects TRBV11-2 to TRBJ2-2; 8 bases map to TRBD1. This CDR3 contains 16 residues. Germline V gene data show CDR1 as SGHAT and CDR2 as FQNNGV. Trimming removed 5 bases from V and 5 bases from J; junction bases left unmatched: 10. Written as DNA, the CDR3 is TGTGCCAGCAGCCTCGGGACAGGAGTACGGACCGGGGAGCTGTTTTTT. Translated, it gives CASSLGTGVRTGELFF.

This clonotype turned up a few times. This chain joins TRBV27 and TRBJ2-2, with 7 positions matching TRBD1. This CDR3 region has 16 residues. V gave up 0 bases and J gave up 3 bases; unmatched junction bases: 4. In germline, CDR1 is MNHEY, CDR2 SMNVEV (reference sequence). This CDR3 is CASSLSMTGYTGELFF. Written as DNA, the CDR3 is TGTGCCAGCAGTTTATCCATGACAGGGTACACCGGGGAGCTGTTTTTT.